This entry describes one T cell receptor (beta chain). Original handling: Scientists estimated how many nucleated cells there were by amplifying reference gene primers. Produced via immunoSEQ multiplex PCR; TCRdb's table is partial and in-frame only. The V and J calls and clone size were taken over from that table, and D and trimming were inferred from the DNA. The sample holds around 200,000 clones, 70% to 90% seen once. This sample stems from a study of blood T cell repertoires in COVID-19. Study overall: Samples taken during acute and convalescent COVID-19 were collected in the United States, Italy and Spain. In each case, the material was cDNA or gDNA derived from T cells, B-cell-depleted T cells, or PBMCs.

V lost 3 bases and J lost 2, with 17 bases in between. Germline CDR1 KGHSH, CDR2 LQKENI. There are 17 residues in the CDR3. The sequence was collected from a man aged 55 to 69 with acute or convalescent COVID-19. The genes are TRBV18 and TRBJ1-5; TRBD1 might be the D (5 bases). Sequenced input: peripheral blood. CDR3 loop: CASSPSSGGSGNQPQHF. CDR3 nucleotides: TGTGCCAGCTCACCCTCATCGGGGGGGTCGGGCAATCAGCCCCAGCATTTT.